The clone carrying this TCR beta chain has more than one count but fewer than ten. The target antigen is unknown. The data derive from a study of T cell repertoires in cytomegalovirus infection. Looking at the study overall: CMV infection plus the matching HLA type was flagged by public TCR beta signatures.

MiXCR, applied by TCRdb to the reads, yields one record per CDR3 protein. The table includes 100,000 to 150,000 distinct CDR3 sequences, approximately 30% detected once. General study points: Cumulated frequencies of public TCR beta families served to identify carriers of CMV plus the relevant HLA.

Germline assignment: CDR1 LNHDA and CDR2 SQIVND (reference sequence). The V and J ends lost 0 bases and 5 bases respectively, with 8 bases between them. The CDR3 consists of 14 residues. The material was CD8+ T cells from cultured PBMCs, obtained from culture after CMV antigen stimulation. The receptor was derived from a human donor in good health (CMV status not recorded). Some clones in this sample may be carry-over from other donors' samples. The rearrangement links TRBV19 to TRBJ1-5; no definite D call. As DNA, the CDR3 is TGTGCCAGTAGTATAGATCTCCTTGATCAGCCCCAGCATTTT. This translates into CASSIDLLDQPQHF. Full variable domain (remainder filled in from reference TRBV19 and TRBJ1-5): DGGITQSPKYLFRKEGQNVTLSCEQNLNHDAMYWYRQDPGQGLRLIYYSQIVNDFQKGDIAEGYSVSREKKESFPLTVTSAQKNPTAFYLCASSIDLLDQPQHFGDGTRLSIL.